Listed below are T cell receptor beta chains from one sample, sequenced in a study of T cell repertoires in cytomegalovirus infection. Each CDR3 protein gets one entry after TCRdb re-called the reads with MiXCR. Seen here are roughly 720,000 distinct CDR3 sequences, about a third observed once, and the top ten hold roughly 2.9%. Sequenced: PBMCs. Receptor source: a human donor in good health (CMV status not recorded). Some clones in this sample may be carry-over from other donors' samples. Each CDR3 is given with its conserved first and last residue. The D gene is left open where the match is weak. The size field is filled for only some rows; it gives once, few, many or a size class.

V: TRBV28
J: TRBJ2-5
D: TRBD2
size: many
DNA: TGTGCCAGCAGTTTAATCGGGAGGGCAGAGACCCAGTACTTC
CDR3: CASSLIGRAETQYF

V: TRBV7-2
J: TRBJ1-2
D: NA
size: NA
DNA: TGTGCCAGCAGCTTTTTAGGACAGCCGAATGGCTACACCTTC
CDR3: CASSFLGQPNGYTF

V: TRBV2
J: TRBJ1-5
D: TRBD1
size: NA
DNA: TGTGCCTCCTCCGAGGGGGCAGGGCAGCCCCAGCATTTT
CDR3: CASSEGAGQPQHF

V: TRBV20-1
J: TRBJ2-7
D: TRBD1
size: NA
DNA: TGCAGTGCCTTACAGGGGGTATACGAGCAGTACTTC
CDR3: CSALQGVYEQYF

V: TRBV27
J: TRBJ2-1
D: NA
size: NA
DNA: TGTGCCAGCAGTTCGGGGGTGGGCCGTGGTGAGCAGTTCTTC
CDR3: CASSSGVGRGEQFF

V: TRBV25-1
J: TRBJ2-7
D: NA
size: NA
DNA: TGTGCCAGCAGTGAGGTCAATCCCTACGAGCAGTACTTC
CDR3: CASSEVNPYEQYF

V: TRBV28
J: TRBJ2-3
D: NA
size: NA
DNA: TGTGCCAGCAGTACCCCCGGCACAGATACGCAGTATTTT
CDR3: CASSTPGTDTQYF

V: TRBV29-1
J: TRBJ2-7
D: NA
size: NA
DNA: TGCAGCGTTGAGGAGGACCCAGCCTACGAGCAGTACTTC
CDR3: CSVEEDPAYEQYF

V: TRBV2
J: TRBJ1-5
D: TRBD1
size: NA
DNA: TGTGCCAGCAGTGAAATAGGGACAGGGAGTCAGCCCCAGCATTTT
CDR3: CASSEIGTGSQPQHF

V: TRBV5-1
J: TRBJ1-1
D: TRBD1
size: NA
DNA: TGCGCCAGCAGTTTCGGACAGGGGGCCCTCAAGAACACTGAAGCTTTCTTT
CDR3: CASSFGQGALKNTEAFF

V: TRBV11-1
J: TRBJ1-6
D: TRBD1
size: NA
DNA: TGTGCCAGCCGGGACAGAAGGTTCTATAATTCACCCCTCCACTTT
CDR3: CASRDRRFYNSPLHF

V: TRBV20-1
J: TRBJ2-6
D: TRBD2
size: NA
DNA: TGCAGTGCTATTAGACTAGCGGGCCAGACGCAGGGGGCCAACGTCCTGACTTTC
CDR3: CSAIRLAGQTQGANVLTF

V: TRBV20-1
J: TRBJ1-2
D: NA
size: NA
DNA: TGCAGTGCTAGAGTCGACGGTAACTATGGCTACACCTTC
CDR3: CSARVDGNYGYTF

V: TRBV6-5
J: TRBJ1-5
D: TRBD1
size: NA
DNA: TGTGCCAGCAGTTCGCATCAGGGGGCCGATCAGCCCCAGCATTTT
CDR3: CASSSHQGADQPQHF

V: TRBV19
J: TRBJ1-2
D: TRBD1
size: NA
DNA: TGTGCCAGTAAGCCAGGGGGAGATTATGGCTACACCTTC
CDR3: CASKPGGDYGYTF

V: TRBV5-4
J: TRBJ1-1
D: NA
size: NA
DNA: TGTGCCAGCAGCTTGGACCCGTGGGGGCTCATGAACACTGAAGCTTTCTTT
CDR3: CASSLDPWGLMNTEAFF